This TCR beta chain emerged from a study of control samples from healthy donors and cancer patients. The CDR3 contains 14 residues. Germline V gene sequence: CDR1 SGHRS, CDR2 YFSETQ. The V gene lost 2 bases and the J gene lost 0 bases, with 9 bases spanning the gap. Produced via immunoSEQ multiplex PCR; TCRdb's table is partial and in-frame only. Counted here are more than 85,000 clones, roughly 80% occurring once; the ten biggest clones make up approximately 38%. The chain links TRBV5-1 to TRBJ2-7, with unresolved D. The receptor's source is a man in his 70s with lung cancer. The sample was PBMCs. This chain's CDR3 is CASSLMASSYEQYF. Here the CDR3 DNA reads TGCGCCAGCAGCTTAATGGCCAGCTCCTACGAGCAGTACTTC.